This section outlines one T cell receptor (beta chain) sequence together with its context. The data are from a study of blood T cell repertoires in COVID-19. About the study: Samples of COVID-19 (acute and convalescent) were obtained from the United States, Italy and Spain. T cells, B-cell-depleted T cells, or PBMCs provided the cDNA or gDNA that served as material.

In the authors' workflow: The authors estimated nucleated cell counts from reference gene primer amplification. Profiling relied on immunoSEQ multiplex PCR, and the TCRdb table lists in-frame clones only, not all of them. V and J calls and clone size are copied from that table; D and trimming were computed from the DNA. The data show hundreds of thousands of clones, around 85% seen once. The sample comprised peripheral blood. The receptor comes from an elderly woman with acute or convalescent COVID-19.

The CDR3 spells CSVGDRLESGYTF. CDR3 sequence (DNA): TGCAGCGTTGGGGACAGGCTTGAAAGTGGCTACACCTTC. The chain recombines TRBV29-1 with TRBJ1-2, with TRBD1 identical over 8 bases. The CDR3 covers 13 residues. The V segment lost 4 bases and the J segment 7 bases; nucleotides outside the gene matches: 8. CDR1 and CDR2 from the germline V gene are SQVTM and ANQGSEA.